This section outlines one TCR beta chain sequence together with its context. Original data processing: Estimated nucleated cell counts came from reference gene primer amplification. Here immunoSEQ multiplex PCR was the method, and the copy in TCRdb shows in-frame clones only, minus some. The V and J calls and clone size come from that table; D and trimming were worked out from the DNA. The table includes roughly 410,000 clones, roughly 90% detected once. The trim removed 4 bases at V and 7 bases at J, leaving 10 bases unmatched. Germline CDR1 is LGHDT and CDR2 is YNNKEL (reference sequence). The CDR3 consists of 15 residues. The sample originates from a study of blood T cell repertoires in COVID-19. Study summary: Researchers got acute and convalescent COVID-19 samples from the United States, Italy and Spain. T cells, B-cell-depleted T cells, or PBMCs supplied cDNA or gDNA.

The V and J genes are TRBV3-1 (or the pseudogene TRBV3-2) and TRBJ1-2, with 9 bases aligning to TRBD1. The sequence was collected from a man aged 35 to 55 with acute or convalescent COVID-19. The specimen was peripheral blood. CDR3 in amino acids: CASSLQGAGYRGYTF. CDR3 bases: TGTGCCAGCAGCCTACAGGGGGCAGGATATCGTGGCTACACCTTC.